This TCR beta chain was sequenced in a study of shared clonotypes between healthy human individuals. The study, taken as a whole, reports: How much donors shared clonotypes was expected to be affected by sequencing depth. Limitation of the genetic and exposure-history diversity represented came from the few donors.

The CDR3 consists of 12 residues. Trimming cost V 0 bases and J 12 bases, with 9 bases left between them. The germline CDR1 and CDR2 sequences are SEHNR and FQNEAQ (reference sequence). The protocol was immunoSEQ multiplex PCR, while the TCRdb copy is restricted to in-frame clones and leaves out a portion. The repertoire has 190,000 or so clones, approximately 70% of them found once; the top ten carry roughly a tenth. In regard to this clone: Its target is not known.

The sequencing input was memory CD4+ T cells sorted from blood. Subset reported: CD45RA-negative fraction. V and J are TRBV7-9 and TRBJ2-1; no clear D. The sequence was collected from a man aged 25 to 40 in good health. The CDR3: CASSLAGYVQFF. DNA of the CDR3: TGTGCCAGCAGCTTAGCGGGATATGTGCAGTTCTTC.